Only a few counts were recorded for the clone carrying this T cell receptor beta chain. The antigen is unknown. These data are taken from a study of regulatory T cells in long-lasting Graves disease. Turning to the study itself: Patients with persistent Graves' disease had over 5 years of antithyroid drugs and persistent TSH receptor antibodies.

This sample's time point: persistent/refractory GD, antithyroid drugs over 5 years with positive TRAb. Researchers made the TCR library from RNA that was extracted from PBMCs. Diagnoses of Graves' disease were made by American Thyroid Association guidelines. Findings and caveats of the study: The analysis examined peripheral blood only and excluded thyroid tissue.

In building TCR beta libraries, iRepertoire HTBI primers were used together with Arm-PCR of CDR3 regions. TCRdb re-analysed the multiplex PCR reads in MiXCR, keeping a single row per CDR3 protein. The repertoire holds about 460,000 distinct CDR3 sequences, with roughly 23% as singletons. CDR1 and CDR2 (germline): GTSNPN, SVGIG (reference sequence). The germline V and J ends were trimmed by 2 bases and 0 bases, with 5 bases remaining between them. The CDR3 consists of 12 residues. The starting material was peripheral blood mononuclear cells (PBMCs), obtained when the disease was refractory, from a patient treated with antithyroid drugs. J is TRBJ2-7 and V is TRBV30; D gene uncertain. This receptor was identified in a female donor with Graves disease. In DNA, the CDR3 is TGTGCCTGGAGTCACAGCTCCTACGAGCAGTACTTC. Amino acids: CAWSHSSYEQYF.